Below are 2 T cell receptor beta chains sequenced from a single sample in a study of T cells in Graves' hyperthyroidism and ophthalmopathy. It was RNA transcripts that yielded the amplified TCR beta CDR3 regions. A set of HTBI primers served as the primers for a first-round RT-PCR of the TCR CDR3. Each CDR3 protein gets one entry after TCRdb re-called the multiplex PCR reads with MiXCR. The profile covers about 380,000 distinct CDR3 sequences, with around 18% appearing a single time and over 35% taken by the ten largest. Sequenced material: blood. These receptors were collected from a man aged 18 to 35 with Graves' ophthalmopathy.

This clonotype was counted ten times or more. The chain carries TRBV29-1 and TRBJ2-1, with 16 positions matching TRBD2. Germline V gives CDR1 SQVTM, CDR2 ANQGSEA. CDR3 length: 18 amino acids. The V gene end was trimmed by 3 bases and the J gene end by 4 bases; junction bases not matched to a gene: 9. The CDR3 spells CSVEGLAGGFDQYNEQFF. The CDR3 coding sequence is TGCAGCGTTGAGGGACTAGCGGGGGGGTTCGACCAATACAATGAGCAGTTCTTC.

This clonotype was counted many times. J is TRBJ2-7 and V is TRBV11-2; TRBD1 agrees at 7 bases. Germline CDR1 and CDR2: SGHAT and FQNNGV. The CDR3 totals 13 residues. Trimming at V came to 3 bases and at J to 3 bases, leaving 2 bases not matched to a gene. As DNA, the CDR3 is TGTGCCAGCAGCTTGACAGGGCGCTACGAGCAGTACTTC. It specifies CASSLTGRYEQYF. The full variable domain, rest sourced from reference TRBV11-2 and TRBJ2-7, is EAGVAQSPRYKIIEKRQSVAFWCNPISGHATLYWYQQILGQGPKLLIQFQNNGVVDDSQLPKDRFSAERLKGVDSTLKIQPAKLEDSAVYLCASSLTGRYEQYFGPGTRLTVT.